One sample yielded the 4 T cell receptor beta chains listed below, sequenced in a study of cytomegalovirus exposure and HLA in healthy donors. Primers included in the PCR were 60 Vbeta and 13 Jbeta primers. Method: immunoSEQ multiplex PCR; TCRdb's copy keeps in-frame clones and lacks some. The data show around 78,000 clones, with 84% seen just once and around 2.4% held by the top ten. Sequenced sample: PBMCs. The receptors shown here come from a woman in her fifties or sixties in good health and CMV-seronegative.

The chain combines TRBV19 with TRBJ1-1; possible D gene TRBD1, 6 bases. Germline V gene data show CDR1 as LNHDA and CDR2 as SQIVND (reference sequence). V was clipped by 11 bases and J by 0 bases, with 7 bases between them. CDR3 length: 11 residues. CDR3 sequence: CAGTLNTEAFF. CDR3 in DNA: TGTGCCGGGACACTGAACACTGAAGCTTTCTTT.

This clone turned up a few times. V gene TRBV18 combines with J gene TRBJ2-1; D possibly corresponds to TRBD2 (5 bases). The ends were cut back, 3 bases at V and 0 bases at J, with 12 bases in the middle. Germline V CDR1 and CDR2: KGHSH, LQKENI. The CDR3 runs 16 residues. CDR3 nucleotide sequence: TGTGCCAGCTCACCTTATATAGGGAGCTCCTACAATGAGCAGTTCTTC. Translation: CASSPYIGSSYNEQFF.

CDR3 protein: CSVEKPGHYGYTF. The CDR3 nucleotides are TGCAGCGTTGAAAAACCGGGTCACTATGGCTACACCTTC. This chain joins TRBV29-1 and TRBJ1-2; D remains unclear. Germline loops: CDR1 SQVTM, CDR2 ANQGSEA. V dropped 2 bases and J dropped 3 bases, with 10 bases sitting between them. This CDR3 comprises 13 residues.

The rearrangement joins TRBV28 to TRBJ2-1, with 12 bases that match TRBD2. Germline CDR1 and CDR2: MDHEN and SYDVKM. The CDR3 spans 17 residues. Unmatched junction bases numbered 13, after V lost 5 bases and J lost 8 bases. In DNA, the CDR3 is TGTGCCAGCAGTCCGGCCTCGGCGCTAGCGGGAGGGCATGAGCAGTTCTTC. Its protein product is CASSPASALAGGHEQFF. Using reference TRBV28 and TRBJ2-1 for the parts outside the CDR3, the full variable domain is DVKVTQSSRYLVKRTGEKVFLECVQDMDHENMFWYRQDPGLGLRLIYFSYDVKMKEKGDIPEGYSVSREKKERFSLILESASTNQTSMYLCASSPASALAGGHEQFFGPGTRLTVL.